This T cell receptor (beta chain) was observed in a study of blood T cell repertoires in COVID-19. Turning to the study itself: Whether acute or convalescent, the COVID-19 samples came from the United States, Italy and Spain. From T cells, B-cell-depleted T cells, or PBMCs came the material, which was cDNA or gDNA.

Germline assignment: CDR1 MGHRA and CDR2 YSYEKL. This CDR3 comprises 16 residues. V lost 4 bases and J 4 bases, leaving 17 bases between the germline ends. Generated by immunoSEQ multiplex PCR, the TCRdb table keeps only in-frame clones and is missing some. The sample carries about 150,000 clones, 80% to 90% recorded once. Specimen: peripheral blood. The J gene is TRBJ2-1, the V gene TRBV4-1; weak D call: TRBD2 (7 bases). The TCR was taken from a woman between 40 and 55 years old with acute or convalescent COVID-19. The CDR3 here is CASSLTRAGAYNEQFF. CDR3 DNA sequence: TGCGCCAGCAGCCTTACCCGTGCGGGGGCATACAATGAGCAGTTCTTC.